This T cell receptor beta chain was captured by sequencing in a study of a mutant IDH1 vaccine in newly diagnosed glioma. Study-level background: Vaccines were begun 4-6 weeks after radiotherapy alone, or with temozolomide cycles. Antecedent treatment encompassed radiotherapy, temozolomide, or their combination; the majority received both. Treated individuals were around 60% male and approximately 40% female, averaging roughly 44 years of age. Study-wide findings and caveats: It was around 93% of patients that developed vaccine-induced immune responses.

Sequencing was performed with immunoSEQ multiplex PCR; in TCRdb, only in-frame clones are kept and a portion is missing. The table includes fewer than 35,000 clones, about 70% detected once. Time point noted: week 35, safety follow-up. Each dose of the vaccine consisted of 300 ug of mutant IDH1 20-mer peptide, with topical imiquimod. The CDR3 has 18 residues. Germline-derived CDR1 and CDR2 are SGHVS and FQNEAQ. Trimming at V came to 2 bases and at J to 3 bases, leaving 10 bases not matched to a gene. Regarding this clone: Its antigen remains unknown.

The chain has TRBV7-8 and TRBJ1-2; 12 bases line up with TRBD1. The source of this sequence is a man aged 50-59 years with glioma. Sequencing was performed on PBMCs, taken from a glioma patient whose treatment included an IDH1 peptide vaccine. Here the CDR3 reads CASSLQTGTGGEDYGYTF. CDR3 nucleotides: TGTGCCAGCAGCTTACAAACCGGGACAGGGGGCGAAGACTATGGCTACACCTTC.